Each of the 7 T cell receptor beta chains below was sequenced from the same sample in a study of blood T cell repertoires in COVID-19. Profiling relied on immunoSEQ multiplex PCR, and the TCRdb table lists in-frame clones only, not all of them. The sample yields 200,000 to 250,000 clones, roughly nine tenths seen once. Material for sequencing was PBMCs or T cells enriched from blood (not recorded which). The receptors stem from a woman between 45 and 65 years old in a cohort exposed to, infected with or recovered from COVID-19 (not recorded which).

The chain combines TRBV4-2 with TRBJ2-7, with D possibly TRBD1 on 6 matching bases. Germline V gene lookup returns CDR1 LGHNA and CDR2 YNFKEQ. The CDR3 length is 13 residues. V lost 2 bases and J lost 6, with 11 bases in between. The CDR3 protein is CASSQTRGSEQYF. The CDR3, as DNA: TGTGCCAGCAGCCAAACCAGGGGAAGCGAGCAGTACTTC.

The chain links TRBV7-2 to TRBJ1-2, with D perhaps matching TRBD1 (5 bases). CDR1 SGHTA and CDR2 FQGNSA come from the germline V gene. Trimming removed 5 bases at V and 4 bases at J, with 17 bases between. The CDR3 runs to 15 residues. The CDR3 sequence: CASSGRVRQSYGYTF. The CDR3 DNA reads TGTGCCAGCAGCGGTAGGGTGAGACAGAGCTATGGCTACACCTTC. The variable domain in full, with the rest retrieved from reference TRBV7-2 and TRBJ1-2, is GAGVSQSPSNKVTEKGKDVELRCDPISGHTALYWYRQSLGQGLEFLIYFQGNSAPDKSGLPSDRFSAERTGGSVSTLTIQRTQQEDSAVYLCASSGRVRQSYGYTFGSGTRLTVV.

This clone was seen a handful of times. The chain is built from TRBV12-3 or TRBV12-4 and TRBJ2-7; D is undetermined. V lost 2 bases to trimming and J lost 1 base, with 6 bases between them. This CDR3 is 13 amino acids long. As DNA, the CDR3 is TGTGCCAGCAGTTTACGTCCTTCCTACGAGCAGTACTTC. This gives the protein CASSLRPSYEQYF.

V gene TRBV19 combines with J gene TRBJ1-1; 7 bases map to TRBD1. Trimming removed 4 bases from V and 5 bases from J; junction bases left unmatched: 13. Per the germline V gene, CDR1 is LNHDA and CDR2 is SQIVND (reference sequence). The CDR3 loop spans 16 amino acids. The CDR3 region is CASSTLTGVGVTEAFF. The CDR3 bases are TGTGCCAGTAGTACACTCACAGGGGTCGGTGTGACTGAAGCTTTCTTT.

This chain links TRBV11-2 with TRBJ1-1; TRBD1 aligns across 7 bases. This CDR3 region has 15 residues. CDR1 and CDR2 from the germline V gene are SGHAT and FQNNGV. J gave up 2 bases and V 4 bases, and 7 bases lay outside the gene matches. The CDR3 loop reads CASSSATGYNTEAFF. CDR3 in DNA: TGTGCCAGCAGCTCCGCGACAGGGTATAACACTGAAGCTTTCTTT.

V and J are TRBV7-3 and TRBJ1-6, with 8 bases identical to TRBD1. The CDR3 consists of 13 residues. V shed 2 bases and J 10 bases; nucleotides not matched to a gene: 1. CDR1 is SGHTA and CDR2 is FQGTGA in the germline V gene. CDR3 nucleotides: TGTGCCAGCAGCTTAGGACAGGGCTCACCCCTCCACTTT. Translated, it gives CASSLGQGSPLHF.

The rearrangement uses TRBV5-1 and TRBJ1-1; D gene uncertain. CDR3 length: 15 residues. V was shortened by 0 bases and J by 2 bases, with 11 bases between the two germline ends. Germline V gene sequence: CDR1 SGHRS, CDR2 YFSETQ. The CDR3 DNA sequence: TGCGCCAGCAGCTTGGGGTTCGGGGAAAACACTGAAGCTTTCTTT. The encoded protein is CASSLGFGENTEAFF.